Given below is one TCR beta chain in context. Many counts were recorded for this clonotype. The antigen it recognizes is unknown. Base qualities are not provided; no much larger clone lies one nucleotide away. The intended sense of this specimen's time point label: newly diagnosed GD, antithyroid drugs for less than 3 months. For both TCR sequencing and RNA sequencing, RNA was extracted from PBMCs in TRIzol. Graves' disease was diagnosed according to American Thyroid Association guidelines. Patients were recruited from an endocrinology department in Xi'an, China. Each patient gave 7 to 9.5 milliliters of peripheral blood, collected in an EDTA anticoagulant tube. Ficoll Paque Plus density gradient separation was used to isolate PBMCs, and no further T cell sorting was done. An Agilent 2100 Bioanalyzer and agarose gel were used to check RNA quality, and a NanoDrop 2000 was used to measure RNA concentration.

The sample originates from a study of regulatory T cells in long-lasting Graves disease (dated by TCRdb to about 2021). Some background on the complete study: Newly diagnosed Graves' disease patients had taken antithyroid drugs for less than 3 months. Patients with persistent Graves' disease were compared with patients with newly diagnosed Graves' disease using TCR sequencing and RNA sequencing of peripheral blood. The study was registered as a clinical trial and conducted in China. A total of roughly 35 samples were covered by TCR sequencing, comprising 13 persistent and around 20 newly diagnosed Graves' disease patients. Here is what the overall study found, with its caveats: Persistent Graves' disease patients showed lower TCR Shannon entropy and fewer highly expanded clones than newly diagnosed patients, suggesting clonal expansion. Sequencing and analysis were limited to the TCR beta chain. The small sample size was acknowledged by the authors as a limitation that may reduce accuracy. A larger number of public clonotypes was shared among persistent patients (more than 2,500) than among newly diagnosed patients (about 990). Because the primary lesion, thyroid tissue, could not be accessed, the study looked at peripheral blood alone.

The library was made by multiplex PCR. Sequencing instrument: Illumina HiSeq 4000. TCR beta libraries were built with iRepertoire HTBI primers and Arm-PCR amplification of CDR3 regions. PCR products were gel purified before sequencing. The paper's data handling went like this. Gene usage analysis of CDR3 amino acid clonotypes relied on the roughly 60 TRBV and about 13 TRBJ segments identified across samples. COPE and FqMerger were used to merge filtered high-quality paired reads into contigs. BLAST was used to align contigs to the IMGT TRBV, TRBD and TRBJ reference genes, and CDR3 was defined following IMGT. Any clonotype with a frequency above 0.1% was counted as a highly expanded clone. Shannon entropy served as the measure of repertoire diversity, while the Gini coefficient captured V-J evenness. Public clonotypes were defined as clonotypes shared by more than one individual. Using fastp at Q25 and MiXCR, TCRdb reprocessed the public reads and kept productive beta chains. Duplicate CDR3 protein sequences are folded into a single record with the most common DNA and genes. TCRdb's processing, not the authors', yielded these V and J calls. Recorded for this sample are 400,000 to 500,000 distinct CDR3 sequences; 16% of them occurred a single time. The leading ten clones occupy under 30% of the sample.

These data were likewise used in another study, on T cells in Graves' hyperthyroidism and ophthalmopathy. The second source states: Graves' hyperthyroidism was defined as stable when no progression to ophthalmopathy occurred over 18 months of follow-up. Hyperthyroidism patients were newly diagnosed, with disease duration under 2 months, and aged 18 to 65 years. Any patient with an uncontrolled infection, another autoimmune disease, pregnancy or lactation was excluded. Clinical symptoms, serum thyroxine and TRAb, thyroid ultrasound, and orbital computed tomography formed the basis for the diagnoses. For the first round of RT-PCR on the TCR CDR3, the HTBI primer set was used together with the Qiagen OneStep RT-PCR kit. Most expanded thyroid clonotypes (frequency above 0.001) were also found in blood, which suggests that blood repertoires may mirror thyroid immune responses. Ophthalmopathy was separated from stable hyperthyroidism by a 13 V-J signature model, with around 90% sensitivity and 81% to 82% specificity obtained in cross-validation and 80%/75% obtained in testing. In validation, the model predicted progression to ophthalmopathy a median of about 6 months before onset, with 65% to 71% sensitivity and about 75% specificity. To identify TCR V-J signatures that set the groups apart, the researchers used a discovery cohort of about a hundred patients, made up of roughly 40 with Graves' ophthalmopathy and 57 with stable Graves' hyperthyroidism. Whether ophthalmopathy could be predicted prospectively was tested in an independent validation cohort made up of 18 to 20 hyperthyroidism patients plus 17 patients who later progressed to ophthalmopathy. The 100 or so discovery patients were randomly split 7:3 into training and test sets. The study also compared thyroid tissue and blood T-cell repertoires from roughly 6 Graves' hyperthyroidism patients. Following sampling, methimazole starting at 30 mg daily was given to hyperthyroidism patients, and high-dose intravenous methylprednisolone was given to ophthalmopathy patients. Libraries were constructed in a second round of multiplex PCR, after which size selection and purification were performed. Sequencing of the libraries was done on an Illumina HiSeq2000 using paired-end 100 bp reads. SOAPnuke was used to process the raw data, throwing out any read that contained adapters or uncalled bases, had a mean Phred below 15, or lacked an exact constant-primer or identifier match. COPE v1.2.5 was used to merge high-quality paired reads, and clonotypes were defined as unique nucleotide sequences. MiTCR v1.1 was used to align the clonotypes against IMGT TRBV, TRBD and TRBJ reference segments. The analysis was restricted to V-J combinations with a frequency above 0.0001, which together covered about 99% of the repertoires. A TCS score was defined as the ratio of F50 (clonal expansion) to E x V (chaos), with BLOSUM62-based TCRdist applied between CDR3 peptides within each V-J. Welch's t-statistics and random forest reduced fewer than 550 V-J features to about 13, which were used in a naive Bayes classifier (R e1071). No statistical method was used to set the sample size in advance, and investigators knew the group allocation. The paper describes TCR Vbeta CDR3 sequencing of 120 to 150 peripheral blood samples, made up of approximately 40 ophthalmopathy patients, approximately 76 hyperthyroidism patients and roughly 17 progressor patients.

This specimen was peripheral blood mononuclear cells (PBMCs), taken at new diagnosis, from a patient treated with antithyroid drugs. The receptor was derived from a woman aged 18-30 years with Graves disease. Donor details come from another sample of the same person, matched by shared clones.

DNA sequence: TGTGCCAGCAGAGACGGGATACGCTACGAGCAGTACTTC. This gives the protein CASRDGIRYEQYF. The rearrangement combines TRBV7-2 with TRBJ2-7; the D gene is perhaps TRBD2, on 5 matching bases. For CDR1 and CDR2, the germline V gene lists SGHTA and FQGNSA. Including the terminal cysteine and phenylalanine, the CDR3 comprises 13 residues. Only the CDR3 region is kept as DNA, spanning 39 bases read in frame from base 1. Trimming at the junction amounts to 6 bases on V and 3 bases on J, and the germline ends lie 12 bases apart.